The 20 T cell receptor beta chains given below trace back to one sample, sequenced in a study of cytomegalovirus exposure and HLA in healthy donors. Primers included in the PCR were 60 Vbeta and 13 Jbeta primers. Using immunoSEQ multiplex PCR, the repertoire was profiled, and TCRdb retains in-frame clones only, with some absent. The table includes some 120,000 clones, approximately 8.7% detected once. Source material: PBMCs. These receptor sequences come from a man in his forties in good health and CMV-seronegative.

V is TRBV5-4 and J is TRBJ2-7; 9 nucleotides match TRBD1. CDR1 SGHNT and CDR2 YYREEE come from the germline V gene (reference sequence). V dropped 4 bases and J dropped 2; count of bases not matched to a gene: 7. This CDR3 is 15 amino acids long. The CDR3 DNA follows: TGTGCCAGCAGCCTGTGGGACAGGGCGGCCTACGAGCAGTACTTC. Amino acids: CASSLWDRAAYEQYF. Based on the CDR3 plus reference TRBV5-4 and TRBJ2-7, the full variable domain is ETGVTQSPTHLIKTRGQQVTLRCSSQSGHNTVSWYQQALGQGPQFIFQYYREEENGRGNFPPRFSGLQFPNYSSELNVNALELDDSALYLCASSLWDRAAYEQYFGPGTRLTVT.

This clone was detected only a few times. CDR3 in DNA: TGTGCCAGGCCCCCAGGGCAGGGCTATGGCTACACCTTC. Protein product: CARPPGQGYGYTF. The chain carries TRBV2 and TRBJ1-2; tentative D call: TRBD1 (5 bases). The germline V and J ends were trimmed by 9 bases and 4 bases, with 15 bases remaining between them. From germline, CDR1 is SNHLY and CDR2 FYNNEI. This CDR3 spans 13 amino acids.

This clone was detected only a few times. The chain joins TRBV28 to TRBJ2-3, with 10 bases lining up with TRBD2. Trimming cost V 6 bases and J 0 bases; bases outside gene matches: 12. This CDR3 has 18 residues. The germline V gene has CDR1 MDHEN and CDR2 SYDVKM. The CDR3 loop reads CASSELAGRWISTDTQYF. In DNA, the CDR3 is TGTGCCAGCAGCGAACTAGCGGGGCGGTGGATCAGCACAGATACGCAGTATTTT.

This clone turned up a few times. This chain joins TRBV27 and TRBJ1-1, with TRBD1 matching over 7 bases. The CDR3 is 13 amino acids. V was pared by 6 bases and J by 2 bases, with 3 bases of the junction left unmatched. The germline V gene has CDR1 MNHEY and CDR2 SMNVEV (reference sequence). CDR3 region: CASRDRANTEAFF. The CDR3 DNA reads as TGTGCCAGCAGAGACAGGGCTAACACTGAAGCTTTCTTT.

This clone was counted only a few times. The rearrangement uses TRBV11-2 and TRBJ1-2; 7 bases line up with TRBD1. The CDR3 is 13 amino acids. Germline V gene sequence: CDR1 SGHAT, CDR2 FQNNGV. Trimming removed 4 bases from V and 8 bases from J; junction bases left unmatched: 7. CDR3 bases: TGTGCCAGCAGCTCGACAGGGATCCGGGGCTACACCTTC. Its protein product is CASSSTGIRGYTF. The full variable domain, rest sourced from reference TRBV11-2 and TRBJ1-2, is EAGVAQSPRYKIIEKRQSVAFWCNPISGHATLYWYQQILGQGPKLLIQFQNNGVVDDSQLPKDRFSAERLKGVDSTLKIQPAKLEDSAVYLCASSSTGIRGYTFGSGTRLTVV.

This rearrangement joins TRBV16 to TRBJ1-4; TRBD1 agrees at 7 bases. Germline V gene lookup returns CDR1 KGHSY and CDR2 FQNENV. Unmatched junction bases numbered 6, after V lost 1 base and J lost 7 bases. This CDR3 comprises 15 residues. Written as DNA, the CDR3 is TGTGCCAGCAGCCAATTCCCCCAGGGGGGTGAAAAACTGTTTTTT. Its protein is CASSQFPQGGEKLFF.

This clone was found a few times. The V and J genes are TRBV19 and TRBJ2-3, with TRBD1 as a possible D gene (6 bases). Germline V lookup: CDR1 LNHDA, CDR2 SQIVND (reference sequence). V lost 7 bases and J 4 bases, leaving 12 bases between the germline ends. This CDR3 contains 13 residues. CDR3 sequence: CASTGTRADTQYF. DNA for the CDR3: TGTGCCAGTACCGGGACAAGGGCAGATACGCAGTATTTT. Together with reference TRBV19 and TRBJ2-3, the CDR3 gives the full variable domain: DGGITQSPKYLFRKEGQNVTLSCEQNLNHDAMYWYRQDPGQGLRLIYYSQIVNDFQKGDIAEGYSVSREKKESFPLTVTSAQKNPTAFYLCASTGTRADTQYFGPGTRLTVL.

This clone was detected only a few times. The genes are TRBV6-5 and TRBJ1-1, with TRBD1 matching over 8 bases. Losses at the gene ends were 4 bases for V and 1 base for J; bases not matched to a gene: 2. Germline V gene sequence: CDR1 MNHEY, CDR2 SVGAGI. The CDR3 length is 14 residues. The CDR3 here is CASSSGTGNTEAFF. The DNA of the CDR3 is TGTGCCAGCAGTTCCGGGACAGGGAACACTGAAGCTTTCTTT.

This clone has a handful of counts. This rearrangement joins TRBV10-3 to TRBJ1-5; 9 bases align to TRBD1. The ends lost 5 bases at V and 5 bases at J; junction bases unmatched: 1. This CDR3 region has 13 residues. Germline V gives CDR1 ENHRY, CDR2 SYGVKD. The chain's CDR3 is CAISRQGDQPQHF. The CDR3 DNA is TGTGCCATCAGTCGACAGGGGGATCAGCCCCAGCATTTT.

The V and J genes are TRBV2 and TRBJ1-5; 8 bases align to TRBD1. With V trimmed by 6 bases and J by 4 bases, 5 bases remained unmatched. This CDR3 has 14 residues. Germline V gene sequence: CDR1 SNHLY, CDR2 FYNNEI. CDR3 sequence: CASRDWTGNQPQHF. CDR3 coding DNA: TGTGCCAGCAGAGACTGGACAGGGAATCAGCCCCAGCATTTT.

The CDR3, as DNA: TGTGCCAGCAGCGAGGGACAGATACTAACTAATGAAAAACTGTTTTTT. Its protein is CASSEGQILTNEKLFF. The V call is TRBV5-4, the J call TRBJ1-4, with 7 nucleotides matching TRBD1. V was clipped by 4 bases and J by 1 base; unmatched bases: 7. Germline CDR1 reads SGHNT; CDR2 reads YYREEE (reference sequence). The CDR3 sequence is 16 residues long.

The V gene is TRBV7-2, the J gene TRBJ2-5; TRBD2 agrees at 14 bases. After removal of 0 bases from V and 3 bases from J, the junction contained 3 bases not matched to a gene. This CDR3 region has 17 residues. Germline V gene data show CDR1 as SGHTA and CDR2 as FQGNSA. CDR3 DNA: TGTGCCAGCAGCTTAGCCCCGGGACTAGCGGGGGAAGAGACCCAGTACTTC. Protein product: CASSLAPGLAGEETQYF.

This clone came up a few times. The chain has TRBV6-6 and TRBJ1-5, with 9 nucleotides matching TRBD1. Germline V lookup: CDR1 MNHNY, CDR2 SVGAGI (reference sequence). This CDR3 has 14 amino acids. Trimming at V came to 7 bases and at J to 4 bases, leaving 5 bases not matched to a gene. CDR3 residues: CASTQGQGNQPQHF. The CDR3 nucleotides read TGTGCCAGCACTCAAGGACAGGGGAATCAGCCCCAGCATTTT.

Only a few counts were recorded for this clone. This chain joins TRBV9 and TRBJ1-1, with D possibly being TRBD1 (5 bases). Trimming removed 3 bases from V and 1 base from J, with 7 bases in between. Germline CDR1 is SGDLS and CDR2 is YYNGEE. This CDR3 spans 13 amino acids. The CDR3 coding sequence is TGTGCCAGCAGCGAAGGACAGAACACTGAAGCTTTCTTT. This gives the protein CASSEGQNTEAFF.

There are a few counts of this clone. The rearrangement uses TRBV6-5 and TRBJ2-5, with D possibly being TRBD1 (6 bases). Germline V CDR1 and CDR2: MNHEY, SVGAGI. V dropped 6 bases and J dropped 7 bases, with 12 bases sitting between them. CDR3 length: 12 residues. The CDR3 loop reads CASSRQVGTQYF. For the CDR3, the DNA is TGTGCCAGCAGCAGACAGGTCGGGACCCAGTACTTC.

The CDR3 here is CASQIGGGSYTF. The CDR3 DNA reads TGTGCCAGCCAAATAGGGGGCGGAAGCTACACCTTC. This sequence joins TRBV2 and TRBJ1-2; 7 nucleotides align to TRBD1. The V gene end was trimmed by 8 bases and the J gene end by 9 bases; junction bases not matched to a gene: 9. The CDR3 extends over 12 amino acids. CDR1 SNHLY and CDR2 FYNNEI come from the germline V gene.

This clone was counted only a few times. This chain links TRBV4-2 with TRBJ2-1; 11 nucleotides align to TRBD2. Germline loops: CDR1 LGHNA, CDR2 YNFKEQ. The V and J ends lost 6 bases and 0 bases, in that order; junction bases with no gene match: 16. The CDR3 loop spans 20 amino acids. The CDR3 loop is CASSPMWLAGGASSYNEQFF. The CDR3 DNA reads as TGTGCCAGCAGTCCAATGTGGCTAGCGGGGGGCGCTAGCTCCTACAATGAGCAGTTCTTC.

This clone was detected a few times. V and J are TRBV7-2 and TRBJ2-5, with 7 bases aligning to TRBD2. Looked up from germline, CDR1 is SGHTA and CDR2 is FQGNSA. V gave up 5 bases and J gave up 5 bases; unmatched junction bases: 8. The CDR3 sequence is 14 residues long. The CDR3 coding sequence is TGTGCCAGCAGCCACCGAGCGGGGCGGGAGACCCAGTACTTC. Amino acids: CASSHRAGRETQYF.

The sample holds a few counts of this clone. The gene calls are TRBV30 and TRBJ2-6, with D possibly being TRBD2 (5 bases). The CDR3 has 14 residues. Germline assignment: CDR1 GTSNPN and CDR2 SVGIG (reference sequence). V was cut by 2 bases and J by 4 bases, with 9 bases left in between. This CDR3 reads CAWSSGVGANVLTF. In nucleotides, the CDR3 is TGTGCCTGGAGTTCCGGGGTCGGGGCCAACGTCCTGACTTTC.

This chain uses TRBV6-6 with TRBJ1-5; D unclear. V lost 6 bases to trimming and J lost 10 bases, with 13 bases between them. The CDR3 extends over 12 amino acids. Germline CDR1 MNHNY, CDR2 SVGAGI (reference sequence). This CDR3 reads CASSPLEEPQHF. CDR3 bases: TGTGCCAGCAGCCCTTTGGAGGAACCCCAGCATTTT.